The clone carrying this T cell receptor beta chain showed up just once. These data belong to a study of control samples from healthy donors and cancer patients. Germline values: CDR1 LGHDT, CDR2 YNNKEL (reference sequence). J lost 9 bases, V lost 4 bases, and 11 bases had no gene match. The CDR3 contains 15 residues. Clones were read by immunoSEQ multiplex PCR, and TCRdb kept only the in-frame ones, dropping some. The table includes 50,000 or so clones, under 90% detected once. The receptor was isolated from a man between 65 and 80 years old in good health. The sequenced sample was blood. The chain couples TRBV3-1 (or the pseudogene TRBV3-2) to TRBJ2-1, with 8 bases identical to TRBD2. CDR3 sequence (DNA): TGTGCCAGCAGCCGAGTCTTATCCCTAGCGGGTGAGCAGTTCTTC. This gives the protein CASSRVLSLAGEQFF.